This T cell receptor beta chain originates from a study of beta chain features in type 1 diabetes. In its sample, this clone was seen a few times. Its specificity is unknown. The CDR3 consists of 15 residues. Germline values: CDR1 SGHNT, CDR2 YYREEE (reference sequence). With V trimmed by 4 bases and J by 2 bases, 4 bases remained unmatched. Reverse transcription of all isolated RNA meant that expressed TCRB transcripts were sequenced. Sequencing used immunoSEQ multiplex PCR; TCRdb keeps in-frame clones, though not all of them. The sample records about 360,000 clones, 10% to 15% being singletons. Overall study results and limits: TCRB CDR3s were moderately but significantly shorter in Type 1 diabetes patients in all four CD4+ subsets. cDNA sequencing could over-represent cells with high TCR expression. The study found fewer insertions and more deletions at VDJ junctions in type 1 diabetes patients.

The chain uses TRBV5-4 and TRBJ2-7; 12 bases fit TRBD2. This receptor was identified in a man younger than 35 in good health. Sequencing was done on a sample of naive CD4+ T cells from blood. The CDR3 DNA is TGTGCCAGCAGCCGATGGACTAGCGGGACCTACGAGCAGTACTTC. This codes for CASSRWTSGTYEQYF.